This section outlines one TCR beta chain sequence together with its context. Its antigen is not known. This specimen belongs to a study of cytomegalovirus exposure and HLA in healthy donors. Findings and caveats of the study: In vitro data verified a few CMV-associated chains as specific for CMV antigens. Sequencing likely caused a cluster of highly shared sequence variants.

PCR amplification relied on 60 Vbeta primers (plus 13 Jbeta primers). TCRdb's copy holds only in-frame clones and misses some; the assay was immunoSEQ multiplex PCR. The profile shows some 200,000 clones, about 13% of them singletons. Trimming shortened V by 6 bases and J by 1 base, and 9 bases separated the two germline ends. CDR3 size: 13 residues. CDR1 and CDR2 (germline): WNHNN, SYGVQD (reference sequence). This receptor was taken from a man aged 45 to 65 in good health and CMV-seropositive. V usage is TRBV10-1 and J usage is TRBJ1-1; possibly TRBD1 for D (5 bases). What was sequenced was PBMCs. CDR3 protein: CASSSDRNTEAFF. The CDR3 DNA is TGCGCCAGCAGCTCCGACAGGAACACTGAAGCTTTCTTT.